Listed below are T cell receptor beta chains from one sample, sequenced in a study of blood T cell repertoires in COVID-19. Sequencing used immunoSEQ multiplex PCR; TCRdb keeps in-frame clones, though not all of them. The repertoire consists of fewer than 400,000 clones, with roughly nine tenths occurring once and the leading ten covering approximately 1.8%. The sequenced sample consisted of peripheral blood. These receptors came from a woman aged 25 to 39 with COVID-19, enrolled during active disease. Both conserved end residues are part of each CDR3. Fields, in order: V gene, clone size, J gene, D gene, CDR3 protein, CDR3 DNA. The D gene is left open where the match is weak. Only some rows state a clone size, as once, few, many or a class for expanded clones.

TRBV6-5	NA	TRBJ2-3	NA	CASSPKQGTDTQYF	TGTGCCAGCAGCCCAAAGCAGGGCACAGATACGCAGTATTTT
TRBV10-1	NA	TRBJ2-3	NA	CASSERRVGDTQYF	TGCGCCAGCAGTGAGAGGAGAGTTGGGGATACGCAGTATTTT
TRBV19	NA	TRBJ1-2	TRBD1	CASSNRGDYGYTF	TGTGCCAGTAGCAACAGGGGTGACTATGGCTACACCTTC
TRBV4-1	NA	TRBJ2-1	NA	CASSQEPGLLFNEQFF	TGCGCCAGCAGCCAAGAACCGGGACTTTTGTTCAATGAGCAGTTCTTC
TRBV20-1	NA	TRBJ2-1	TRBD2	CSASGGGASFSYNEQFF	TGCAGTGCTAGTGGCGGGGGGGCCTCCTTCTCCTACAATGAGCAGTTCTTC
TRBV5-1	NA	TRBJ2-3	TRBD2	CASSLISGGRTDTQYF	TGCGCCAGCAGCTTGATCAGCGGGGGGCGCACAGATACGCAGTATTTT
TRBV2	once	TRBJ1-6	TRBD1	CASSPGGTNSPLHF	TGTGCCAGCAGCCCAGGGGGAACTAATTCACCCCTCCACTTT
TRBV9	NA	TRBJ1-3	TRBD1	CASSGGTGFGNTIYF	TGTGCCAGCAGCGGCGGGACAGGGTTTGGAAACACCATATATTTT
TRBV7-5	NA	TRBJ2-4	NA	CVRSSRDRLGTKNIQYF	TGTGTCAGAAGCTCTCGGGACAGGTTGGGGACCAAAAACATTCAGTACTTC
TRBV19	NA	TRBJ2-7	TRBD1	CASSGTGPYEQYF	TGTGCCAGTTCCGGGACAGGACCCTACGAGCAGTACTTC
TRBV5-7	NA	TRBJ1-1	NA	CASSGRGMRPEAFF	TGTGCCAGCAGCGGGAGGGGGATGCGCCCTGAAGCTTTCTTT
TRBV19	NA	TRBJ1-3	TRBD1	CASRKTGAGNTIYF	TGTGCCAGTAGAAAAACAGGGGCTGGAAACACCATATATTTT
TRBV7-3	NA	TRBJ2-2	NA	CASSLNAGLGTGELFF	TGTGCCAGCAGCTTAAACGCAGGGCTCGGAACCGGGGAGCTGTTTTTT
TRBV15	NA	TRBJ1-5	NA	CATSTDYSNQPQHF	TGTGCCACCAGTACTGACTATAGCAATCAGCCCCAGCATTTT
TRBV6-5	NA	TRBJ1-5	TRBD1	CASSLTGVGQPQHF	TGTGCCAGCAGTCTTACAGGGGTAGGTCAGCCCCAGCATTTT
TRBV4-2	NA	TRBJ1-4	NA	CASSPVNEKLFF	TGTGCCAGCAGCCCAGTTAATGAAAAACTGTTTTTT
TRBV5-4	once	TRBJ2-7	TRBD2	CASSFLAGKSEQYF	TGTGCCAGCAGCTTCCTAGCGGGGAAGAGTGAGCAGTACTTC
TRBV6-1	NA	TRBJ1-1	NA	CASSEIAGTEAFF	TGTGCCAGCAGTGAAATCGCGGGCACTGAAGCTTTCTTT
TRBV2	NA	TRBJ1-1	TRBD1	CASTKGQGFDSTEAFF	TGTGCCAGCACCAAGGGACAGGGATTTGATAGCACTGAAGCTTTCTTT
TRBV2	NA	TRBJ1-2	TRBD1	CASTDRGFYYGYTF	TGTGCCAGCACTGACAGGGGGTTCTACTATGGCTACACCTTC
TRBV5-4	few	TRBJ2-1	NA	CASSLGGPSSYNEQFF	TGTGCCAGCAGCTTGGGGGGCCCGAGCTCCTACAATGAGCAGTTCTTC
TRBV21-1	NA	TRBJ1-5	NA	CASSARTGNQPQHF	TGTGCCAGCAGCGCCCGGACAGGGAATCAGCCCCAGCATTTT
TRBV5-6	NA	TRBJ2-1	NA	CASSLLSSGGSYNEQFF	TGTGCCAGCAGCTTATTATCCAGTGGTGGTTCCTACAATGAGCAGTTCTTC
TRBV6-5	once	TRBJ2-3	NA	CASSPPGTRGNTQYF	TGTGCCAGCAGCCCACCCGGGACACGGGGAAATACGCAGTATTTT
TRBV6-5	NA	TRBJ1-2	NA	CASSRSGDLGTF	TGTGCCAGCAGCCGGAGCGGGGATCTCGGCACCTTC
TRBV7-3	NA	TRBJ2-4	NA	CASSLQGGDIQYF	TGTGCCAGCAGCTTACAAGGGGGAGACATTCAGTACTTC
TRBV5-6	NA	TRBJ1-1	NA	CASSLAKRAGNTEAFF	TGTGCCAGCAGCTTGGCCAAGAGGGCTGGTAACACTGAAGCTTTCTTT
TRBV7-9	once	TRBJ1-6	NA	CASSSDTHYNSPLHF	TGTGCCAGCAGCTCGGACACCCATTATAATTCACCCCTCCACTTT
TRBV5-4	NA	TRBJ1-1	NA	CASSFGGGSAFF	TGTGCCAGCAGCTTCGGGGGAGGGTCAGCTTTCTTT